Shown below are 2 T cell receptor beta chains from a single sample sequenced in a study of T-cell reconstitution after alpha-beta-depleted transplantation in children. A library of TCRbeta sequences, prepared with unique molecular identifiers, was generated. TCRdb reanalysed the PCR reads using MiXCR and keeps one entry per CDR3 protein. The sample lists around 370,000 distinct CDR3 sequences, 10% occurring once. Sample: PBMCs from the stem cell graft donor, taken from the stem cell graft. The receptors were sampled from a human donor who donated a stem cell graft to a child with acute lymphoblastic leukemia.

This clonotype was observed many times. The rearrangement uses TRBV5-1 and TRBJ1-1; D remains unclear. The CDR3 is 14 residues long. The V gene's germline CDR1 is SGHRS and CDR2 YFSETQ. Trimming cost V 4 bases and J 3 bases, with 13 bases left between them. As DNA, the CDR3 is TGCGCCAGCAGCCCCGTTCCCGGGGACACTGAAGCTTTCTTT. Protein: CASSPVPGDTEAFF.

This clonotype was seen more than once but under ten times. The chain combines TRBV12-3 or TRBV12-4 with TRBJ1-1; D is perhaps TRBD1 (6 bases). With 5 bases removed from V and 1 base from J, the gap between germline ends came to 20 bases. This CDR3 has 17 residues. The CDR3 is CASSTALGTHGNTEAFF. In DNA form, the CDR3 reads TGTGCCAGCAGTACAGCCCTCGGGACACATGGGAACACTGAAGCTTTCTTT.